These 17 T cell receptor beta chains were sequenced from one sample in a study of blood T cells in healthy people across ages. Sample-barcoded 5' priming and a J-beta primer mix drove a second PCR of roughly 7 to 11 cycles. TCRdb re-derived calls from the 5' RACE reads in MiXCR, one entry per CDR3 protein. The sample has around 280,000 distinct CDR3 sequences, 25% to 30% seen once. Material: blood. The receptors here all came from a woman in her sixties or seventies in good health.

A note on this clonotype: A much larger clone lies a single base off, so this may be a read error. This CDR3 fails to terminate in the conserved phenylalanine or tryptophan, so it likely reflects a read error. The V and J genes are TRBV29-1 and TRBJ1-2; D uncertain. In germline, CDR1 is SQVTM, CDR2 ANQGSEA. This CDR3 is 12 amino acids long. CDR3: CSVEGLSYGYTY. The CDR3 DNA follows: TGCAGCGTCGAAGGATTGTCCTATGGCTACACCTAC.

The chain recombines TRBV6-1 with TRBJ1-5; D not resolved. The CDR3 runs 17 residues. V was trimmed by 0 bases and J by 4 bases, leaving 16 bases between them. In germline, CDR1 is MNHNS, CDR2 SASEGT. The CDR3 sequence: CASSEALSGSRNQPQHF. Written as DNA, the CDR3 is TGTGCCAGCAGTGAAGCGCTTTCAGGTAGTAGAAATCAGCCCCAGCATTTT.

This clonotype was counted a few times. The V gene is TRBV5-1, the J gene TRBJ2-1, with 7 bases matching TRBD2. The CDR3 consists of 15 residues. Unmatched junction bases numbered 8, after V lost 4 bases and J lost 4 bases. From germline, CDR1 is SGHRS and CDR2 YFSETQ. The CDR3 here is CASSSAGTTYNEQFF. In nucleotides, the CDR3 is TGCGCCAGCAGCAGCGCCGGGACTACTTACAATGAGCAGTTCTTC.

The chain combines TRBV20-1 with TRBJ1-3; D is possibly TRBD1 (5 bases). The CDR3 has 13 amino acids. Between the trimmed V and J ends, which lost 6 bases and 0 bases, there was a span of 9 bases. Germline loops: CDR1 DFQATT, CDR2 SNEGSKA (reference sequence). CDR3 nucleotides: TGCAGTGCCGGGGGGATCTCTGGAAACACCATATATTTT. This codes for CSAGGISGNTIYF.

The gene calls are TRBV12-3 or TRBV12-4 and TRBJ2-5, with a possible D match to TRBD1 (5 bases). The CDR3 has 13 residues. Trimming removed 3 bases from V and 4 bases from J, with 9 bases in between. CDR3 protein: CASSFRAAETQYF. The CDR3 DNA reads TGTGCCAGCAGTTTCAGGGCGGCAGAGACCCAGTACTTC.

This clonotype occurred a few times. The CDR3: CSVSTESTEAFF. The CDR3 DNA is TGCAGCGTCTCAACAGAGAGCACTGAAGCTTTCTTT. The chain is built from TRBV29-1 and TRBJ1-1; D remains ambiguous. The germline V gene encodes CDR1 SQVTM and CDR2 ANQGSEA. Trimming stripped 6 bases from V and 4 bases from J, with 12 bases between. This CDR3 comprises 12 residues. Filled out from reference TRBV29-1 and TRBJ1-1, the complete variable domain reads SAVISQKPSRDICQRGTSLTIQCQVDSQVTMMFWYRQQPGQSLTLIATANQGSEATYESGFVIDKFPISRPNLTFSTLTVSNMSPEDSSIYLCSVSTESTEAFFGQGTRLTVV.

The chain couples TRBV20-1 to TRBJ2-5; 13 bases line up with TRBD2. Germline CDR1 is DFQATT and CDR2 is SNEGSKA (reference sequence). The ends lost 6 bases at V and 2 bases at J; junction bases unmatched: 6. This CDR3 comprises 15 residues. CDR3 nucleotide sequence: TGCAGTGCCAGAACTAGCGGGAGGGATCAAGAGACCCAGTACTTC. As protein: CSARTSGRDQETQYF.

The V gene is TRBV20-1, the J gene TRBJ1-1; D gene unclear. CDR1 and CDR2 from the germline V gene are DFQATT and SNEGSKA (reference sequence). The ends were cut back, 5 bases at V and 1 base at J, with 8 bases in the middle. The CDR3 contains 12 residues. CDR3 sequence (DNA): TGCAGTGCTCAATCGACGAACACTGAAGCTTTCTTT. Encoded protein: CSAQSTNTEAFF.

The rearrangement uses TRBV20-1 and TRBJ2-5, with 9 bases aligning to TRBD2. The trim removed 5 bases at V and 2 bases at J, leaving 9 bases unmatched. This CDR3 has 15 residues. CDR1 and CDR2 (germline): DFQATT, SNEGSKA (reference sequence). The CDR3 nucleotides read TGCAGTGCTTCAGCGCGGACTAGCGTGCAAGAGACCCAGTACTTC. This codes for CSASARTSVQETQYF.

The chain combines TRBV20-1 with TRBJ2-5; unclear D gene. TRBJ2-7 matches the DNA end more closely, so the J call is doubtful. CDR3 length: 13 residues. Germline assignment: CDR1 DFQATT and CDR2 SNEGSKA (reference sequence). CDR3 loop: CSASGPRYYEQYF. As DNA, the CDR3 is TGCAGTGCTAGTGGACCAAGATACTACGAGCAGTACTTC.

The chain couples TRBV4-2 to TRBJ2-7, with D unresolved. V was cut by 2 bases and J by 3 bases, with 11 bases left in between. This CDR3 comprises 14 residues. Germline V CDR1 and CDR2: LGHNA, YNFKEQ. The CDR3 reads CASSQTSDGYEQYF. The CDR3 DNA follows: TGTGCCAGCAGCCAAACCTCGGACGGCTACGAGCAGTACTTC.

The chain joins TRBV27 to TRBJ2-5; D uncertain. The J call is doubtful: the DNA matches TRBJ2-1 better. This CDR3 has 14 amino acids. Looked up from germline, CDR1 is MNHEY and CDR2 is SMNVEV (reference sequence). In DNA form, the CDR3 reads TGTGCCAGCAGTTTATGGGGATCTAACAATGAGCAGTTCTTC. Encoded protein: CASSLWGSNNEQFF.

This clonotype was seen a few times. The chain combines TRBV3-1 with TRBJ1-1; D ambiguous. Germline CDR1 reads LGHDT; CDR2 reads YNNKEL (reference sequence). V was pared by 8 bases and J by 4 bases, with 8 bases between. This CDR3 comprises 11 residues. This CDR3 reads CASGVRTEAFF. The DNA of the CDR3 is TGTGCCAGCGGGGTGCGCACTGAAGCTTTCTTT.

This clonotype has more than one count but fewer than ten. The V call is TRBV15, the J call TRBJ2-5, with TRBD1 matching 9 bases. The last part of the DNA fits TRBJ2-1 better; the J call may be wrong. Per germline, CDR1 LNHNV and CDR2 YYDKDF (reference sequence). CDR3 length: 13 residues. The CDR3 DNA follows: TGTGCCGCCGGGACAGGGATATACAATGAGCAGTTCTTC. It is translated as CAAGTGIYNEQFF.

J is TRBJ2-3 and V is TRBV20-1; the match to TRBD2 covers 10 bases. Losses at the gene ends were 2 bases for V and 2 bases for J; bases not matched to a gene: 7. Germline V gives CDR1 DFQATT, CDR2 SNEGSKA (reference sequence). This CDR3 has 16 amino acids. CDR3 amino acids: CSARSGAGGTTDTQYF. In DNA form, the CDR3 reads TGCAGTGCTAGATCGGGAGCGGGAGGGACCACAGATACGCAGTATTTT.

This clonotype has ten or more counts. The chain carries TRBV28 and TRBJ2-5, with TRBD1 matching over 7 bases. Near its end, the DNA agrees better with TRBJ2-7, so the J call may be wrong. CDR1 MDHEN and CDR2 SYDVKM come from the germline V gene. The CDR3 length is 12 residues. CDR3 DNA: TGTGCCAGCCGCGACAGGGTGGGCGAGCAGTACTTC. This codes for CASRDRVGEQYF.

The rearrangement joins TRBV11-1 to TRBJ1-1, with a weak D call TRBD1 (5 bases). V lost 1 base, J lost 6 bases, and 12 bases lay in between. This CDR3 spans 14 amino acids. Germline values: CDR1 SGHAT, CDR2 FQDESV (reference sequence). The CDR3: CASSLVSTAPEAFF. The CDR3 coding sequence is TGTGCCAGCAGCTTAGTTTCGACAGCCCCTGAAGCTTTCTTT. Supplemented by reference TRBV11-1 and TRBJ1-1, the full variable domain reads EAEVAQSPRYKITEKSQAVAFWCDPISGHATLYWYRQILGQGPELLVQFQDESVVDDSQLPKDRFSAERLKGVDSTLKIQPAELGDSAMYLCASSLVSTAPEAFFGQGTRLTVV.